This TCR beta chain originates from a study of shared clonotypes between healthy human individuals. General study results and limits: Researchers found naive subsets generally carried larger estimated richness than memory subsets.

At the deep level, the assay was run. The table came from immunoSEQ multiplex PCR; TCRdb's copy has only in-frame clones and leaves some out. The sample records 2 million to 2.5 million clones, approximately 96% being singletons. Details on this clone: Its antigen remains unknown. The same CDR3 is also encoded by other DNA sequences in this sample.

V was shortened by 0 bases and J by 0 bases, with 5 bases between the two germline ends. This CDR3 has 13 amino acids. Germline values: CDR1 GTSNPN, CDR2 SVGIG (reference sequence). This clonotype was sampled from a man younger than 30 in good health. The chain couples TRBV30 to TRBJ1-1; D uncertain. The sample consisted of naive CD4+ T cells sorted from blood. Subset described: CD45RA+ positively selected. In nucleotides, the CDR3 is TGTGCCTGGAGTGTTGGATTGAACACTGAAGCTTTCTTT. As protein: CAWSVGLNTEAFF.